The subject of this entry is one TCR beta chain. Its target antigen remains unknown. Libraries were made using 5' RACE. Preparation of each TCR library used 3,000 to 4,000 ng of total RNA. cDNA was synthesized with SMARTScribe reverse transcriptase in eight separate reactions per sample. During cDNA synthesis, template switching was used to introduce unique molecular identifiers that contained a 6-nucleotide sample barcode. TCRalpha and TCRbeta cDNA was amplified by two nested PCRs of approximately 17 and 9 cycles, with bead purification after each PCR. Before amplification, the cDNA was both treated with uracil DNA-glycosylase and purified with the QIAquick PCR purification kit. The second PCR was the step at which Illumina TruSeq-compatible adapters and sample-specific barcodes were added. TapeStation and Qubit were used to check library quality and concentration, and around 4.7 ng of each library was pooled. Pooled libraries were sequenced on an Illumina HiSeq2500 single-index Rapid Run with 2 x 100 bp reads and custom sequencing primers. Per the authors' processing: PCR and sequencing errors were corrected by UMI-based consensus assembly using MiGEC version 1.2.6. V(D)J alignment, clonotype assembly and CDR3 extraction were performed with MiXCR version 2.1.1. Normalisation of gene usage, clonotype sharing and MAIT/NKT TCR abundance was achieved by analysing the top 1000, 10 000 and 20 000 clonotypes per sample. After downsampling to 27 000 UMIs, diversity was calculated as the inverse Simpson index using the vegan R package. Paired Mann-Whitney U tests were applied to discordant twin pairs, and Benjamini-Hochberg correction was used for multiple testing. After the reads were reprocessed by TCRdb, one entry was made per CDR3 protein sequence, with no DNA. TCRdb's processing, not the authors' own work, is the source of the V and J calls. The sample table gives roughly 300,000 distinct CDR3 sequences. The leading ten clones occupy approximately 5.4% of the sample.

From each donor, an approximately 2.5 ml peripheral blood sample was collected into PAXgene tubes and kept at -80 degrees C. Without T cell sorting, total RNA was isolated from whole blood using the PAXgene blood miRNA kit on an automated QIAcube. Peripheral blood from monozygotic twin pairs concordant or discordant for inflammatory bowel disease was subjected to deep TCRalpha and TCRbeta repertoire profiling with unique molecular barcoding. Smoking habits were recorded for all twin pairs, and each individual was classified as a current, former or never smoker. The data stem from a study of monozygotic twins with inflammatory bowel disease (dated by TCRdb to the late 2010s). About the study as a whole: In total, roughly 30 monozygotic twin pairs made up the full study: 19 Danish pairs, all IBD-discordant, plus nine German pairs, of which four were IBD-concordant and five were IBD-discordant. The search for disease-associated traits relied mainly on comparing IBD patients with their genetically identical healthy co-twins within discordant pairs. Each individual had, on average, about 151 000 unique TCRalpha sequences and 181 000 unique TCRbeta sequences available for analysis.

General conclusions and limits of the study: Concordant and discordant twins showed no difference in repertoire similarity, possibly because of limited statistical power. Measured by the inverse Simpson index, TCRbeta repertoire diversity was lower in IBD patients than in their healthy co-twins. IBD patients shared fewer clonotypes with other individuals than healthy twins did, most markedly in patients showing signs of disease activity. Because patients were on differing immunosuppressive treatments, the repertoires may have picked up extra background noise and inter-individual variability. No single strong signal or clonotype linked to IBD turned up in the results, so the idea that one exists was not supported. Distinction between different T cell subtypes could not be achieved in the analysis.

Spanning cysteine to phenylalanine, the CDR3 consists of 13 amino acids. No DNA sequence is on record. Taken from the germline V gene (reference sequence), the CDR1 and CDR2 loops are SSHAT and FNYEAQ. The TCR sequence derives from a human donor with ulcerative colitis or Crohn's disease, or a healthy co-twin of an affected twin (not recorded which). The chain is made from TRBV7-7 and TRBJ2-7; lacking DNA, the TRBD1 call made by TCRdb goes unchecked. Sequencing was carried out using blood. The CDR3: CASSLDSRAEQYF. Supplemented by the reference TRBV7-7 and TRBJ2-7 proteins around the CDR3, the complete variable domain is GAGVSQSPRYKVTKRGQDVTLRCDPISSHATLYWYQQALGQGPEFLTYFNYEAQPDKSGLPSDRFSAERPEGSISTLTIQRTEQRDSAMYRCASSLDSRAEQYFGPGTRLTVT.